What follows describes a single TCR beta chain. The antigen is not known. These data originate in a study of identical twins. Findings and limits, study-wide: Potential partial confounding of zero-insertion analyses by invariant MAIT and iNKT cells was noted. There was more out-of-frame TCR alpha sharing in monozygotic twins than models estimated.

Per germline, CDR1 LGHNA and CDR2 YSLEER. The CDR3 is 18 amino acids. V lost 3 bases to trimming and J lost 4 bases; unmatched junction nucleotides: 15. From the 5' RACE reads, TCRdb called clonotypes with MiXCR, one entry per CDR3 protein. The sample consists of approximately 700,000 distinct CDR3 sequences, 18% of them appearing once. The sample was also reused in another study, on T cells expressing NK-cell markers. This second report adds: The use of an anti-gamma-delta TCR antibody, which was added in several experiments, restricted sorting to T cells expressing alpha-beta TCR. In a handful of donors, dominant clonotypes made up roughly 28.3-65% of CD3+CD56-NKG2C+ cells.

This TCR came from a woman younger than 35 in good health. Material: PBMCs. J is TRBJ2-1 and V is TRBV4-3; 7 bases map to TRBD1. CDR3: CASSHHLEGTAHYNEQFF. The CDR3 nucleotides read TGCGCCAGCAGCCACCACCTAGAAGGGACAGCTCATTACAATGAGCAGTTCTTC.